This T cell receptor (beta chain) originates from a study of blood T cells in healthy people across ages. V lost 7 bases and J lost 4, with 13 bases in between. From germline, CDR1 is LGHDT and CDR2 YNNKEL (reference sequence). The CDR3 consists of 13 residues. Study-wide results and caveats: Estimates based on one million T cells were treated as lower bounds.

Next came a second PCR, run for about 7 to 11 cycles, which used a sample-barcoded 5' primer along with a J-beta primer mix. MiXCR, applied by TCRdb to the 5' RACE reads, yields one record per CDR3 protein. This sample has more than 750,000 distinct CDR3 sequences, with 25% to 35% found just once. This clonotype was found a few times. What it binds is not known. These data were also reused for a study on T cells of mothers and their children. That paper states: Relative to unrelated pairs, biologically related mother-child dyads exhibited marginally greater, non-significant overlap.

This clonotype originated in a woman between 40 and 50 years old in good health. The sequenced sample was blood. The J gene is TRBJ1-2, the V gene TRBV3-1, with D perhaps matching TRBD1 (5 bases). Written as DNA, the CDR3 is TGTGCCAGCACTTCGGGACGGACCTATGGCTACACCTTC. This translates into CASTSGRTYGYTF.